Listed below are T cell receptor beta chains from one sample, sequenced in a study of T-cell reconstitution after alpha-beta-depleted transplantation in children. TCRdb reprocessed the PCR reads with MiXCR, giving one entry per CDR3 protein. The sample yields some 300,000 distinct CDR3 sequences, around a tenth seen once. Here the sequenced sample was PBMCs, taken before TCRalphabeta/CD19-depleted stem cell transplant. Source of these receptors: a boy younger than two with acute myeloid leukemia, due to receive a stem cell transplant. Both conserved end residues are part of each CDR3. Each record gives: clone size, J gene, V gene, D gene, CDR3 length, CDR3 DNA, CDR3 protein. The D gene is left open where the match is weak. Clone size is stated in some rows and not others, as once, few, many or a class when expanded.

clone size: many; J gene: TRBJ2-4; V gene: TRBV6-1; D gene: TRBD1; CDR3 length: 14; CDR3 DNA: TGTGCCAGCTCCCTGGGACAGGGGTGGAACATTCAGTACTTC; CDR3 protein: CASSLGQGWNIQYF
clone size: many; J gene: TRBJ1-6; V gene: TRBV6-5; D gene: -; CDR3 length: 15; CDR3 DNA: TGTGCCAGCAGTTACTTGGGCAGGGAGGGTTCACCCCTCCACTTT; CDR3 protein: CASSYLGREGSPLHF
clone size: -; J gene: TRBJ2-7; V gene: TRBV11-2; D gene: TRBD2; CDR3 length: 18; CDR3 DNA: TGTGCCAGCAGTACGTGGCTAGCGGGAAGACCCGTAGCCTACGAGCAGTACTTC; CDR3 protein: CASSTWLAGRPVAYEQYF
clone size: many; J gene: TRBJ2-7; V gene: TRBV24-1; D gene: -; CDR3 length: 14; CDR3 DNA: TGTGCCACCAGTGATCCTGGACAGCCCCTCGAGCAGTACTTC; CDR3 protein: CATSDPGQPLEQYF
clone size: few; J gene: TRBJ2-5; V gene: TRBV19; D gene: TRBD1; CDR3 length: 13; CDR3 DNA: TGTGCCACTAGGGGACAGGGGCAAGAGACCCAGTACTTC; CDR3 protein: CATRGQGQETQYF
clone size: many; J gene: TRBJ1-4; V gene: TRBV29-1; D gene: TRBD1; CDR3 length: 14; CDR3 DNA: TGCAGCGTTGCGAGCCAGGGGGCGGATGAAAAACTGTTTTTT; CDR3 protein: CSVASQGADEKLFF
clone size: many; J gene: TRBJ2-1; V gene: TRBV19; D gene: -; CDR3 length: 15; CDR3 DNA: TGTGCCAGTACCCGTGGGGAGTCTGACAACAATGAGCAGTTCTTC; CDR3 protein: CASTRGESDNNEQFF
clone size: many; J gene: TRBJ2-7; V gene: TRBV29-1; D gene: TRBD1; CDR3 length: 13; CDR3 DNA: TGCAGCGTTTTAAGTGACAGGGTCTACGAGCAGTACTTC; CDR3 protein: CSVLSDRVYEQYF
clone size: many; J gene: TRBJ1-5; V gene: TRBV18; D gene: TRBD1; CDR3 length: 15; CDR3 DNA: TGTGCCAGCTCAGACCGGGACAGTGAAAATCAGCCCCAGCATTTT; CDR3 protein: CASSDRDSENQPQHF
clone size: many; J gene: TRBJ2-4; V gene: TRBV9; D gene: -; CDR3 length: 14; CDR3 DNA: TGTGCCAGCAGCGTCCAGCCTCACAGAGGCATTCAGTACTTC; CDR3 protein: CASSVQPHRGIQYF
clone size: many; J gene: TRBJ2-5; V gene: TRBV7-2; D gene: -; CDR3 length: 15; CDR3 DNA: TGTGCCAGCAGCTTAGGCCTCGGGTCCCAAGAGACCCAGTACTTC; CDR3 protein: CASSLGLGSQETQYF
clone size: many; J gene: TRBJ2-5; V gene: TRBV20-1; D gene: TRBD1; CDR3 length: 13; CDR3 DNA: TGCAGTGCTAGAAGGGGGCTGGGGGAGACCCAGTACTTC; CDR3 protein: CSARRGLGETQYF
clone size: -; J gene: TRBJ2-4; V gene: TRBV12-3/TRBV12-4; D gene: -; CDR3 length: 14; CDR3 DNA: TGTGCCAGCAGTGGACCTTACAGGCTAGGCATTCAGTACTTC; CDR3 protein: CASSGPYRLGIQYF
clone size: few; J gene: TRBJ2-3; V gene: TRBV20-1; D gene: -; CDR3 length: 11; CDR3 DNA: TGCAGTGACGCCCGTCCAGATACGCAGTATTTT; CDR3 protein: CSDARPDTQYF
clone size: many; J gene: TRBJ2-2; V gene: TRBV7-9; D gene: -; CDR3 length: 15; CDR3 DNA: TGTGCCAGCAGCTTAGCACCCGCGAACACCGGGGAGCTGTTTTTT; CDR3 protein: CASSLAPANTGELFF
clone size: -; J gene: TRBJ1-2; V gene: TRBV6-1; D gene: -; CDR3 length: 16; CDR3 DNA: TGTGCCAGCAGAAGGGCCTACAGGGAAAGGGGCTATGGCTACACCTTC; CDR3 protein: CASRRAYRERGYGYTF
clone size: few; J gene: TRBJ1-1; V gene: TRBV18; D gene: TRBD1; CDR3 length: 15; CDR3 DNA: TGTGCCAGCTCACTCAGACAGGGTGGGAACACTGAAGCTTTCTTT; CDR3 protein: CASSLRQGGNTEAFF
clone size: many; J gene: TRBJ2-7; V gene: TRBV28; D gene: TRBD2; CDR3 length: 16; CDR3 DNA: TGTGCCAGCAGTTTAAAGACTAGCGGGTCCTCCTACGAGCAGTACTTC; CDR3 protein: CASSLKTSGSSYEQYF
clone size: many; J gene: TRBJ2-1; V gene: TRBV29-1; D gene: -; CDR3 length: 10; CDR3 DNA: TGCAGCGTTGTAGTCCATGAGCAGTTCTTC; CDR3 protein: CSVVVHEQFF
clone size: -; J gene: TRBJ2-2; V gene: TRBV4-3; D gene: TRBD2; CDR3 length: 17; CDR3 DNA: TGCGCCAGCAGCCAAGATCTGGGACTAGCTAACACCGGGGAGCTGTTTTTT; CDR3 protein: CASSQDLGLANTGELFF
clone size: -; J gene: TRBJ2-1; V gene: TRBV19; D gene: TRBD2; CDR3 length: 17; CDR3 DNA: TGTGCCAGTAGTACCCGGACTAGCGGGAATAGGCACAATGAGCAGTTCTTC; CDR3 protein: CASSTRTSGNRHNEQFF
clone size: many; J gene: TRBJ1-6; V gene: TRBV28; D gene: -; CDR3 length: 14; CDR3 DNA: TGTGCCAGCGAGGCCCCCCTGAGGGGCTCACCCCTCCACTTT; CDR3 protein: CASEAPLRGSPLHF
clone size: many; J gene: TRBJ2-7; V gene: TRBV12-3/TRBV12-4; D gene: -; CDR3 length: 13; CDR3 DNA: TGTGCCAGCAGTTTAGTGGAAGGCTACGAGCAGTACTTC; CDR3 protein: CASSLVEGYEQYF
clone size: few; J gene: TRBJ1-5; V gene: TRBV20-1; D gene: -; CDR3 length: 11; CDR3 DNA: TGCAGTGGGGGCGCGGATCAGCCCCAGCATTTT; CDR3 protein: CSGGADQPQHF
clone size: -; J gene: TRBJ2-7; V gene: TRBV6-2/TRBV6-3; D gene: TRBD1; CDR3 length: 17; CDR3 DNA: TGTGCCAGCAACTTCCAGGGGGCGCGGCTGCCCTCCTACGAGCAGTACTTC; CDR3 protein: CASNFQGARLPSYEQYF
clone size: many; J gene: TRBJ1-5; V gene: TRBV10-3; D gene: TRBD1; CDR3 length: 17; CDR3 DNA: TGTGCCATCAGCCCCCGAAGAGGGACAGGTGGAGATCAGCCCCAGCATTTT; CDR3 protein: CAISPRRGTGGDQPQHF
clone size: many; J gene: TRBJ2-3; V gene: TRBV29-1; D gene: -; CDR3 length: 11; CDR3 DNA: TGCAGCGCAACCGGGCCAGATACGCAGTATTTT; CDR3 protein: CSATGPDTQYF
clone size: many; J gene: TRBJ2-7; V gene: TRBV10-3; D gene: -; CDR3 length: 11; CDR3 DNA: TGTGCCATCGGGGAGGCCTACGAGCAGTACTTC; CDR3 protein: CAIGEAYEQYF
clone size: few; J gene: TRBJ2-1; V gene: TRBV6-2/TRBV6-3; D gene: -; CDR3 length: 17; CDR3 DNA: TGTGCCAGCAGTACCTCAGTGGGGCCTCTGTCCTACAATGAGCAGTTCTTC; CDR3 protein: CASSTSVGPLSYNEQFF
clone size: many; J gene: TRBJ2-5; V gene: TRBV6-2/TRBV6-3; D gene: -; CDR3 length: 16; CDR3 DNA: TGTGCCAGCAGTTACCTACCCAGGGGCTCAATCCAGACCCAGTACTTC; CDR3 protein: CASSYLPRGSIQTQYF
clone size: many; J gene: TRBJ2-7; V gene: TRBV7-9; D gene: -; CDR3 length: 13; CDR3 DNA: TGTGCCAGCAGCTTACGTGCAGGGGTCGAGCAGTACTTC; CDR3 protein: CASSLRAGVEQYF
clone size: many; J gene: TRBJ1-1; V gene: TRBV5-1; D gene: TRBD1; CDR3 length: 16; CDR3 DNA: TGCGCCAGCAGCCCGAATCACAGGGGCGCGGGGTCTGAAGCTTTCTTT; CDR3 protein: CASSPNHRGAGSEAFF
clone size: many; J gene: TRBJ1-1; V gene: TRBV5-5; D gene: TRBD1; CDR3 length: 11; CDR3 DNA: TGTGCCAGCAGCCAGGACAGGGAGGCTTTCTTT; CDR3 protein: CASSQDREAFF
clone size: many; J gene: TRBJ2-2; V gene: TRBV9; D gene: -; CDR3 length: 14; CDR3 DNA: TGTGCCAGCAGCGTAGGACACAACACCGGGGAGCTGTTTTTT; CDR3 protein: CASSVGHNTGELFF
clone size: many; J gene: TRBJ1-1; V gene: TRBV28; D gene: -; CDR3 length: 12; CDR3 DNA: TGTGCCAGCAGGTTGATTAACACTGAAGCTTTCTTT; CDR3 protein: CASRLINTEAFF
clone size: -; J gene: TRBJ2-3; V gene: TRBV12-3/TRBV12-4; D gene: TRBD2; CDR3 length: 18; CDR3 DNA: TGTGCCAGCTGTTTTCCGCGGGGGGGGGTCTTTGGGGCAGATACGCAGTATTTT; CDR3 protein: CASCFPRGGVFGADTQYF
clone size: -; J gene: TRBJ2-1; V gene: TRBV3-1; D gene: TRBD2; CDR3 length: 18; CDR3 DNA: TGTGCCAGCTGTTTCGGTCCGAGGCCTAGCGGGAGGGTCGATGAGCAGTTCTTC; CDR3 protein: CASCFGPRPSGRVDEQFF
clone size: -; J gene: TRBJ2-7; V gene: TRBV23-1; D gene: -; CDR3 length: 14; CDR3 DNA: TGCGCCAGCAGTCAATCGCCGGTCTCCTACGAGCAGTACTTC; CDR3 protein: CASSQSPVSYEQYF
clone size: few; J gene: TRBJ1-5; V gene: TRBV6-5; D gene: TRBD1; CDR3 length: 16; CDR3 DNA: TGTGCCAGCAGTTACCGGGGACAGCGAGGCCTACAGCCCCAGCATTTT; CDR3 protein: CASSYRGQRGLQPQHF
clone size: many; J gene: TRBJ2-7; V gene: TRBV28; D gene: TRBD2; CDR3 length: 16; CDR3 DNA: TGTGCCAGCAGTTTATGGCCGGGACTAGGGTTTTACGAGCAGTACTTC; CDR3 protein: CASSLWPGLGFYEQYF
clone size: many; J gene: TRBJ2-7; V gene: TRBV4-3; D gene: TRBD1; CDR3 length: 14; CDR3 DNA: TGCGCCAGCAGCCAAATTGACAGGGCCCACGAGCAGTACTTC; CDR3 protein: CASSQIDRAHEQYF
clone size: many; J gene: TRBJ2-1; V gene: TRBV20-1; D gene: -; CDR3 length: 13; CDR3 DNA: TGCAGTGCCCCCCCAACAGGCTACAATGAGCAGTTCTTC; CDR3 protein: CSAPPTGYNEQFF
clone size: -; J gene: TRBJ1-5; V gene: TRBV28; D gene: TRBD1; CDR3 length: 15; CDR3 DNA: TGTGCCAGCAGGAACCGGGACAGGCGCTCACAGCCCCAGCATTTT; CDR3 protein: CASRNRDRRSQPQHF
clone size: many; J gene: TRBJ2-7; V gene: TRBV12-3/TRBV12-4; D gene: TRBD1; CDR3 length: 16; CDR3 DNA: TGTGCCAGCAGTTTAAATATGGGACAGCTTGAATACGAGCAGTACTTC; CDR3 protein: CASSLNMGQLEYEQYF
clone size: many; J gene: TRBJ2-2; V gene: TRBV3-1; D gene: -; CDR3 length: 16; CDR3 DNA: TGTGCCAGCAGCCCCGTGAGGCAGGGCCCCACCGGGGAGCTGTTTTTT; CDR3 protein: CASSPVRQGPTGELFF
clone size: many; J gene: TRBJ2-3; V gene: TRBV7-8; D gene: -; CDR3 length: 12; CDR3 DNA: TGTGCCAGCAGCCCAGGATGGGATACGCAGTATTTT; CDR3 protein: CASSPGWDTQYF
clone size: many; J gene: TRBJ2-3; V gene: TRBV2; D gene: -; CDR3 length: 21; CDR3 DNA: TGTGCCAGCAGTGTGCGAGGGTGGCGCCTTCGACCCGGGGAGGCCACAGATACGCAGTATTTT; CDR3 protein: CASSVRGWRLRPGEATDTQYF
clone size: many; J gene: TRBJ1-1; V gene: TRBV5-5; D gene: -; CDR3 length: 11; CDR3 DNA: TGTGCCAGCAGCTTGGGGGGGGAAGCTTTCTTT; CDR3 protein: CASSLGGEAFF
clone size: many; J gene: TRBJ2-7; V gene: TRBV28; D gene: -; CDR3 length: 13; CDR3 DNA: TGTGCCACCCTGGGCGGGTACACCTACGAGCAGTACTTC; CDR3 protein: CATLGGYTYEQYF
clone size: many; J gene: TRBJ2-7; V gene: TRBV20-1; D gene: TRBD1; CDR3 length: 12; CDR3 DNA: TGCAGTGCTAGACGGACAGGACTCGAGCAGTACTTC; CDR3 protein: CSARRTGLEQYF
clone size: -; J gene: TRBJ2-2; V gene: TRBV9; D gene: TRBD2; CDR3 length: 18; CDR3 DNA: TGTGCCAGCAGCGTAGCAGTTTCGGGAGGGTCTAACACCGGGGAGCTGTTTTTT; CDR3 protein: CASSVAVSGGSNTGELFF
clone size: few; J gene: TRBJ2-5; V gene: TRBV5-1; D gene: -; CDR3 length: 12; CDR3 DNA: TGCGCCAGCCAGCACGGCCAAGAGACCCAGTACTTC; CDR3 protein: CASQHGQETQYF
clone size: many; J gene: TRBJ1-2; V gene: TRBV5-4; D gene: -; CDR3 length: 13; CDR3 DNA: TGTGCCAGCAGCTTGGAGGCAGGCGATGGCTACACCTTC; CDR3 protein: CASSLEAGDGYTF
clone size: many; J gene: TRBJ2-3; V gene: TRBV28; D gene: TRBD1; CDR3 length: 15; CDR3 DNA: TGTGCCAGCAGTTTTGGGGGACAGGGGTCAGATACGCAGTATTTT; CDR3 protein: CASSFGGQGSDTQYF
clone size: -; J gene: TRBJ2-5; V gene: TRBV28; D gene: -; CDR3 length: 13; CDR3 DNA: TGTGCCAGCAGTCTCAGCTTTCAAGAGACCCAGTACTTC; CDR3 protein: CASSLSFQETQYF
clone size: many; J gene: TRBJ2-2; V gene: TRBV5-1; D gene: -; CDR3 length: 16; CDR3 DNA: TGCGCCAGCAGCTTGGAGGTGACACCGAACACCGGGGAGCTGTTTTTT; CDR3 protein: CASSLEVTPNTGELFF
clone size: many; J gene: TRBJ2-3; V gene: TRBV24-1; D gene: TRBD2; CDR3 length: 17; CDR3 DNA: TGTGCCACCAGTTTTGGGTCCCTAGCGGGGCCTACAGATACGCAGTATTTT; CDR3 protein: CATSFGSLAGPTDTQYF
clone size: many; J gene: TRBJ2-5; V gene: TRBV12-3/TRBV12-4; D gene: TRBD2; CDR3 length: 17; CDR3 DNA: TGTGCCAGCAGCCCGGGACTAGCGGGAGGGCCTGGAGAGACCCAGTACTTC; CDR3 protein: CASSPGLAGGPGETQYF
clone size: many; J gene: TRBJ2-5; V gene: TRBV29-1; D gene: -; CDR3 length: 11; CDR3 DNA: TGCAGTCTCAGACGAGGAGAGACCCAGTACTTC; CDR3 protein: CSLRRGETQYF
clone size: many; J gene: TRBJ2-3; V gene: TRBV25-1; D gene: TRBD1; CDR3 length: 15; CDR3 DNA: TGTGCCAGCGGACTGGACAGGGGTGTCGCAGATACGCAGTATTTT; CDR3 protein: CASGLDRGVADTQYF